This entry features one T cell receptor (beta chain) sequence. Under the authors' procedure: How many nucleated cells were present was estimated from reference gene primer amplification. Repertoires were generated with immunoSEQ multiplex PCR, while TCRdb's copy carries only in-frame clones and drops some. Clone size and V and J calls were adopted from that table, with D and trimming inferred from the DNA. The sample includes 60,000 or so clones, approximately 90% seen only once; the top ten take approximately 8%. The record originates from a study of blood T cell repertoires in COVID-19. About the study: Acute and convalescent COVID-19 samples came from the United States, Italy and Spain. From T cells, B-cell-depleted T cells, or PBMCs came the material, which was cDNA or gDNA.

The sequence was collected from a human donor with active COVID-19. The donor label of this sample is uncertain. Sequenced material: peripheral blood.

The CDR3 nucleotides read TGTGCCAGCAGTTACTCGATCGTGGGAGGGGAGACAGATACGCAGTATTTT. Residues: CASSYSIVGGETDTQYF. This chain uses TRBV6-2 or TRBV6-3 with TRBJ2-3; TRBD2 agrees at 7 bases. J gave up 3 bases and V 0 bases, and 9 bases lay outside the gene matches. Germline CDR1 MNHEY, CDR2 SVGEGT. CDR3 length equals 17 residues.